Each of the 20 T cell receptor beta chains below was sequenced from the same sample in a study of blood T cells in healthy people across ages. A second roughly 6 to 12 cycle PCR used barcoded and J-beta primers. Via MiXCR, TCRdb re-called the 5' RACE reads, giving one row per CDR3 protein. The table shows roughly 2 million distinct CDR3 sequences, with around 50% occurring only once. The sample was blood. The origin of the receptors is a woman in her 40s in good health.

V gene TRBV12-3 or TRBV12-4 combines with J gene TRBJ2-3; D gene ambiguous. This CDR3 contains 16 residues. Trimming removed 4 bases at V and 1 base at J, with 15 bases between. CDR3 sequence (DNA): TGTGCCAGCAGTTCTCGGAGCAGTAGGGGCACAGATACGCAGTATTTT. It codes for CASSSRSSRGTDTQYF.

CDR3 protein: CASSEGQGVMDEQFF. The DNA for the CDR3 is TGTGCCAGCAGTGAGGGACAGGGGGTAATGGATGAGCAGTTCTTC. This chain joins TRBV6-4 and TRBJ2-1; 11 bases map to TRBD1. The germline V gene encodes CDR1 MRHNA and CDR2 SNTAGT. The CDR3 contains 15 residues. V lost 3 bases, J lost 8 bases, and 6 bases stayed unmatched.

Only a few counts were recorded for this clonotype. The chain carries TRBV4-1 and TRBJ2-1; TRBD2 is a possible D gene (6 bases). Germline V gene data show CDR1 as MGHRA and CDR2 as YSYEKL. Deletions cut 1 base from V and 4 bases from J, with 11 bases between. The CDR3 sequence is 15 residues long. Here the CDR3 reads CASSQVSEGYNEQFF. The CDR3 coding sequence is TGCGCCAGCAGCCAAGTTTCGGAGGGATACAATGAGCAGTTCTTC.

V usage is TRBV29-1 and J usage is TRBJ2-7; TRBD1 might be the D (6 bases). CDR1 is SQVTM, CDR2 ANQGSEA, per germline. Between the trimmed V and J ends, which lost 4 bases and 3 bases, there was a span of 7 bases. This CDR3 contains 11 residues. CDR3 coding DNA: TGCAGCGTTGTGGGACACTACGAGCAGTACTTC. Protein: CSVVGHYEQYF.

The genes are TRBV19 and TRBJ2-1; 12 nucleotides match TRBD2. Germline V gene sequence: CDR1 LNHDA, CDR2 SQIVND (reference sequence). V gave up 8 bases and J gave up 6 bases; unmatched junction bases: 11. The CDR3 has 16 amino acids. The CDR3 spells CASCKASGGGLNEQFF. In DNA, the CDR3 is TGTGCCAGTTGTAAGGCTAGCGGGGGGGGACTCAATGAGCAGTTCTTC. Based on the CDR3 plus reference TRBV19 and TRBJ2-1, the full variable domain is DGGITQSPKYLFRKEGQNVTLSCEQNLNHDAMYWYRQDPGQGLRLIYYSQIVNDFQKGDIAEGYSVSREKKESFPLTVTSAQKNPTAFYLCASCKASGGGLNEQFFGPGTRLTVL.

The V call is TRBV27, the J call TRBJ1-2; TRBD1 aligns across 7 bases. The V gene's germline CDR1 is MNHEY and CDR2 SMNVEV (reference sequence). J was trimmed by 7 bases and V by 2 bases; bases with no gene match: 7. The CDR3 contains 14 residues. The CDR3 DNA sequence: TGTGCCAGCAGTTTAAATAGGCAGGGGGGTGGCTACACCTTC. Its translation: CASSLNRQGGGYTF.

The rearrangement joins TRBV7-9 to TRBJ1-4; D is perhaps TRBD1 (5 bases). V lost 1 base and J lost 8, with 14 bases in between. Germline CDR1 SEHNR, CDR2 FQNEAQ (reference sequence). The CDR3 has 15 residues. The CDR3 spells CASSLVPGSREKLFF. DNA for the CDR3: TGTGCCAGCAGCTTAGTTCCAGGGTCACGCGAAAAACTGTTTTTT.

This chain uses TRBV29-1 with TRBJ2-1; TRBD2 matches 12 bases. V was clipped by 7 bases and J by 6 bases; unmatched bases: 4. CDR1 SQVTM and CDR2 ANQGSEA come from the germline V gene. This CDR3 comprises 13 residues. The CDR3 sequence is CSALTSGGNEQFF. As DNA, the CDR3 is TGCAGCGCCCTGACTAGCGGGGGCAATGAGCAGTTCTTC.

This clonotype was detected a few times. The chain recombines TRBV20-1 with TRBJ2-5, with 13 bases that match TRBD2. The CDR3 has 17 residues. The germline CDR1 and CDR2 sequences are DFQATT and SNEGSKA (reference sequence). J gave up 5 bases and V 5 bases, and 14 bases lay outside the gene matches. The DNA for the CDR3 is TGCAGTGCTCGACCCTCTGGACTAGCGGGGGATAGGGAGACCCAGTACTTC. Its protein is CSARPSGLAGDRETQYF.

The rearrangement links TRBV7-2 to TRBJ2-1; D may be TRBD2 (6 bases). This CDR3 is 12 amino acids long. Trimming cost V 3 bases and J 10 bases, with 10 bases left between them. The germline V gene encodes CDR1 SGHTA and CDR2 FQGNSA. CDR3 sequence: CASSFSGVEQFF. The CDR3, as DNA: TGTGCCAGCAGCTTTAGCGGAGTAGAGCAGTTCTTC.

V and J are TRBV20-1 and TRBJ1-2; D possibly corresponds to TRBD1 (5 bases). Germline CDR1 reads DFQATT; CDR2 reads SNEGSKA (reference sequence). CDR3 length: 14 residues. Trimming left V 3 bases short and J 5 bases short, with 16 bases between. In DNA, the CDR3 is TGCAGTGCTAGTCTATTAAGGGGACCATATGGCTACACCTTC. Protein sequence: CSASLLRGPYGYTF.

The chain is built from TRBV18 and TRBJ2-5; 8 positions agree with TRBD2. V shed 3 bases and J 3 bases; nucleotides not matched to a gene: 6. Germline loops: CDR1 KGHSH, CDR2 LQKENI. The CDR3 is 15 residues long. The CDR3 spells CASSPIGGAEETQYF. The CDR3 bases are TGTGCCAGCTCACCTATCGGGGGGGCCGAAGAGACCCAGTACTTC.

This clonotype was detected a few times. The CDR3 sequence is CASSLGLAILAKNIQYF. The CDR3 region has the DNA TGTGCCAGCAGCTTAGGACTAGCGATTCTAGCCAAAAACATTCAGTACTTC. The chain combines TRBV7-2 with TRBJ2-4; 8 positions match TRBD2. Germline V gives CDR1 SGHTA, CDR2 FQGNSA. This CDR3 is built from 17 residues. The V gene end was trimmed by 1 base and the J gene end by 0 bases; junction bases not matched to a gene: 5.

In DNA, the CDR3 is TGTGCCAGCAGAAAACGAAGCGGGGACACTGAAGCTTTCTTT. Amino acid sequence: CASRKRSGDTEAFF. V gene TRBV6-5 combines with J gene TRBJ1-1; no firm D call. V was cut by 6 bases and J by 3 bases, with 14 bases left in between. Looked up from germline, CDR1 is MNHEY and CDR2 is SVGAGI. CDR3 length: 14 residues.

There are a few counts of this clonotype. V and J are TRBV20-1 and TRBJ2-7, with unresolved D. V lost 3 bases, J lost 3 bases, and 15 bases lay in between. The CDR3 consists of 14 residues. In germline, CDR1 is DFQATT, CDR2 SNEGSKA (reference sequence). CDR3 in amino acids: CSARGGVMVYEQYF. The CDR3 bases are TGCAGTGCTAGGGGTGGCGTGATGGTCTACGAGCAGTACTTC.

This clonotype was detected only once. This chain connects TRBV20-1 to TRBJ1-1; a possible D gene is TRBD1 (6 bases). Germline assignment: CDR1 DFQATT and CDR2 SNEGSKA (reference sequence). Between the trimmed V and J ends, which lost 1 base and 7 bases, there was a span of 7 bases. The CDR3 is made up of 11 amino acids. CDR3 nucleotide sequence: TGCAGTGCTAGAGGGACAGATGAAGCTTTCTTT. This gives the protein CSARGTDEAFF.

This clonotype appeared many times. This chain links TRBV28 with TRBJ2-5; 7 bases align to TRBD1. Trimming at V came to 6 bases and at J to 1 base, leaving 8 bases not matched to a gene. Germline V gene data show CDR1 as MDHEN and CDR2 as SYDVKM. The CDR3 length is 15 residues. The CDR3 loop reads CASSFLAGGQETQYF. The CDR3 nucleotides are TGTGCCAGCAGCTTCCTCGCAGGGGGCCAAGAGACCCAGTACTTC.

The chain recombines TRBV29-1 with TRBJ1-2; 8 bases line up with TRBD1. The CDR3 covers 13 residues. J gave up 12 bases and V 3 bases, and 12 bases lay outside the gene matches. Germline values: CDR1 SQVTM, CDR2 ANQGSEA. The CDR3 sequence: CSVDPFGQGGHTF. The CDR3 DNA is TGCAGCGTTGACCCATTCGGACAGGGAGGTCACACCTTC.

Here the CDR3 DNA reads TGTGCCACCTTTTCCGGGGGACCGAGGAAGTTCTTC. Amino acid sequence: CATFSGGPRKFF. This chain connects TRBV6-2 or TRBV6-3 to TRBJ2-1, with D perhaps matching TRBD2 (6 bases). V lost 10 bases and J 14 bases, leaving 21 bases between the germline ends. Looked up from germline, CDR1 is MNHEY and CDR2 is SVGEGT. This CDR3 has 12 amino acids.

J is TRBJ1-4 and V is TRBV7-6, with 9 bases aligning to TRBD1. The CDR3 loop spans 16 amino acids. Germline CDR1 and CDR2: SGHVS and FNYEAQ. V lost 5 bases and J lost 3; bases outside the gene matches: 7. CDR3 region: CASSDGQGLSNEKLFF. The DNA for the CDR3 is TGTGCCAGCAGCGATGGACAGGGGTTGTCTAATGAAAAACTGTTTTTT.